This TCR beta chain was obtained from a study of T cells in Graves' hyperthyroidism and ophthalmopathy. The CDR3 regions of TCR beta were amplified from RNA transcripts. TCR CDR3 regions were first amplified by RT-PCR with HTBI primers. From the multiplex PCR reads, TCRdb called clonotypes with MiXCR, one entry per CDR3 protein. The sample carries 400,000 or so distinct CDR3 sequences, approximately 16% recorded once. In this sample, this clonotype turned up a few times. The TCR comes from a woman aged 55-70 years with Graves' ophthalmopathy. Sequencing was done on a sample of blood.

CDR3 loop: CAISDPGTSGKDGQYF. The CDR3 DNA reads as TGTGCCATCAGTGACCCCGGGACTAGCGGAAAAGACGGGCAGTACTTC. This chain connects TRBV10-3 to TRBJ2-7; 11 bases align to TRBD2. V was pared by 3 bases and J by 9 bases, with 13 bases of the junction left unmatched. The CDR3 runs to 16 residues. CDR1 is ENHRY and CDR2 is SYGVKD in the germline V gene.